This is a list of T cell receptor beta chains from one sample in a study of a mutant IDH1 vaccine in newly diagnosed glioma. No antigens are known for them. Repertoires were generated with immunoSEQ multiplex PCR, while TCRdb's copy carries only in-frame clones and drops some. Counted here are 50,000 to 75,000 clones, about 74% occurring once; the ten biggest clones make up over 4%. The sample in question was PBMCs, obtained from a glioma patient whose treatment included an IDH1 peptide vaccine. All receptors derive from a man aged 50-59 years with glioma. Each CDR3 is given with its conserved first and last residue.

V,J,CDR3
TRBV30,TRBJ1-1,CAWGIRDEAFF
TRBV14,TRBJ2-1,CASSQVSLAGERNEQFF
TRBV5-1,TRBJ1-4,CASSLAYRTVDEKLFF
TRBV6-5,TRBJ2-4,CASSLSGANIQYF
TRBV5-4,TRBJ1-3,CASREQGVSGNTIYF
TRBV29-1,TRBJ1-3,CSADIGSGNTIYF
TRBV19,TRBJ2-5,CASSETGLQETQYF
TRBV10-3,TRBJ2-7,CAISESRDYEQYF
TRBV4-1,TRBJ1-2,CASSQDGTRGYTF
TRBV7-9,TRBJ1-3,CASSHRASGNTIYF
TRBV30,TRBJ1-1,CAWSVLMNTEAFF
TRBV7-9,TRBJ1-1,CASSYKRGNTEAFF
TRBV19,TRBJ2-6,CASTKSGGLGANVLTF
TRBV18,TRBJ2-1,CASSPGTQGNEQFF
TRBV19,TRBJ2-1,CASSIAGGSNEQFF
TRBV20-1,TRBJ2-7,CSAGDYEQYF
TRBV7-2,TRBJ2-2,CASSTPPGELFF
TRBV19,TRBJ1-1,CASSIDGQGRTEAFF
TRBV30,TRBJ2-7,CAWTGTATSYEQYF
TRBV19,TRBJ1-3,CASVTGYGNTIYF
TRBV2,TRBJ1-5,CASSEDRGHQPQHF
TRBV12-5,TRBJ1-2,CASGLTENYGYTF
TRBV5-6,TRBJ2-7,CASSWATTGDEQYF
TRBV4-1,TRBJ1-6,CASSQREDNSPLHF
TRBV5-1,TRBJ2-3,CASSLDLGGTDTQYF
TRBV2,TRBJ1-1,CASTWMADTEAFF
TRBV7-6,TRBJ2-2,CASSLARTGGELFF
TRBV27,TRBJ1-1,CASSATGNGYAFF
TRBV29-1,TRBJ1-3,CSVVGLADTIYF
TRBV7-2,TRBJ1-5,CASSPDNNQPQHF
TRBV6-5,TRBJ1-2,CASSTGTGTTF
TRBV7-2,TRBJ1-1,CASSPLGGRTEAFF
TRBV27,TRBJ1-2,CASSFGRTYGYTF
TRBV10-3,TRBJ1-1,CAISETGTNTEAFF
TRBV6-1,TRBJ1-1,CASRLRQGANTEAFF
TRBV5-6,TRBJ1-6,CASSLRVLGGSPLHF
TRBV19,TRBJ1-1,CASSIVLAAGAFF
TRBV2,TRBJ2-1,CASRGQGGNEQFF
TRBV15,TRBJ1-5,CATSRDLGGGNQPQHF
TRBV10-3,TRBJ1-2,CAIRGDSFSGYTF
TRBV6-1,TRBJ1-2,CASSEHTGRGYTF
TRBV27,TRBJ2-2,CASSLSGQLQTLRPGELFF
TRBV16,TRBJ1-1,CASSQVRGRETEAFF
TRBV19,TRBJ1-1,CASSTLTAGGGEAFF
TRBV2,TRBJ1-4,CASSWIGQGNEKLFF
TRBV9,TRBJ1-1,CASSVGSAMNTEAFF
TRBV27,TRBJ1-2,CASSPIAGENYGYTF
TRBV20-1,TRBJ2-5,CSASGEETQYF
TRBV7-2,TRBJ1-5,CASSLGGARSQPQHF
TRBV18,TRBJ1-4,CASSPSGEKLFF
TRBV5-1,TRBJ2-2,CASSPGDSNTGELFF
TRBV5-1,TRBJ2-7,CASSPGQVGVDKQYF
TRBV14,TRBJ1-1,CASSLDREVTEAFF